Included here is one T cell receptor beta chain sequence, with context. As yet, its antigen is unknown. The V segment lost 2 bases and the J segment 6 bases; nucleotides outside the gene matches: 11. CDR3 size: 17 residues. The germline V gene has CDR1 GTSNPN and CDR2 SVGIG (reference sequence). The data originate from a study of cytomegalovirus exposure and HLA in healthy donors. Study as a whole: Later analysis reported that the 120 or so validation repertoires shared the platform of the 500 to 750 first-cohort repertoires.

Overall study findings and caveats: Listed as cytomegalovirus-associated were more than 150 TCR beta chains. In vitro experiments confirmed that three CMV-associated chains were specific for CMV antigens. That first-cohort TCR clusters tended to co-occur in the approximately 110 validation repertoires was found in a later analysis.

Sequencing used immunoSEQ multiplex PCR; TCRdb keeps in-frame clones, though not all of them. The data show 100,000 to 150,000 clones, with roughly 86% seen just once and nearly 5% held by the top ten. The sample was PBMCs. This TCR was recovered from a man between 18 and 35 years old in good health and CMV-seronegative. The chain uses TRBV30 and TRBJ2-1; 12 bases line up with TRBD2. The CDR3 nucleotides are TGTGCCTGGAGTCCCACACTGACTAGCGGGAGAGGCAATGAGCAGTTCTTC. Encoded protein: CAWSPTLTSGRGNEQFF.